The rows below give T cell receptor beta chains drawn from one sample of a study of graft-versus-host responses after intestinal transplantation. Which antigens these TCRs recognize remains unknown. The repertoire was sequenced with immunoSEQ multiplex PCR; TCRdb's copy has only in-frame clones and lacks some. The sample records about 39,000 clones, about 93% being singletons. Material: unstimulated CD8+ T cells sorted from spleen or lymph node cells, obtained before transplant. These receptors were collected from a human donor who was the organ donor for an intestinal transplant. The CDR3 runs from the conserved cysteine through the conserved F or W. Fields, in order: clone size, J gene, V gene, D gene, CDR3 DNA, CDR3 protein. A D gene is named only where the DNA matches it firmly. Clone size is given for some rows only: seen once, a few or many times, or a class if the clone is expanded.

abundance: -
j_gene: TRBJ2-1
v_gene: TRBV28
d_gene: -
CDR3nt: TGTGCCAGCAGTTTTACGTACAATGAGCAGTTCTTC
CDR3aa: CASSFTYNEQFF

abundance: -
j_gene: TRBJ2-1
v_gene: TRBV29-1
d_gene: -
CDR3nt: TGCAGCGTTGGGGGGACGGAGAGCTCCTACAATGAGCAGTTCTTC
CDR3aa: CSVGGTESSYNEQFF

abundance: -
j_gene: TRBJ2-7
v_gene: TRBV6-5
d_gene: TRBD2
CDR3nt: TGTGCCAGCAGATTAGCGGGAGGGGTCTACGAGCAGTACTTC
CDR3aa: CASRLAGGVYEQYF

abundance: -
j_gene: TRBJ2-7
v_gene: TRBV4-1
d_gene: -
CDR3nt: TGCGCCAGCAGCCAAGACCGGGGACTCTACGAGCAGTACTTC
CDR3aa: CASSQDRGLYEQYF

abundance: -
j_gene: TRBJ2-3
v_gene: TRBV4-1
d_gene: -
CDR3nt: TGCGCCAGCAGCCAAAGACTCCGGGACGGCACAGATACGCAGTATTTT
CDR3aa: CASSQRLRDGTDTQYF

abundance: -
j_gene: TRBJ2-1
v_gene: TRBV19
d_gene: -
CDR3nt: TGTGCCAGTAGTGAAATCCGGGACACCGACAATGAGCAGTTCTTC
CDR3aa: CASSEIRDTDNEQFF

abundance: -
j_gene: TRBJ2-1
v_gene: TRBV7-8
d_gene: -
CDR3nt: TGTGCCAGCAGCTTTTCTTACAATGAGCAGTTCTTC
CDR3aa: CASSFSYNEQFF

abundance: -
j_gene: TRBJ2-7
v_gene: TRBV28
d_gene: TRBD2
CDR3nt: TGTGCCAGCAGCAGCGGACTAGCGGGATACGAGCAGTACTTC
CDR3aa: CASSSGLAGYEQYF

abundance: once
j_gene: TRBJ2-1
v_gene: TRBV28
d_gene: -
CDR3nt: TGTGCCAGCAGTAGCGGCTCCTACAATGAGCAGTTCTTC
CDR3aa: CASSSGSYNEQFF

abundance: once
j_gene: TRBJ2-4
v_gene: TRBV5-1
d_gene: TRBD2
CDR3nt: TGCGCCAGCAGCTCATCCCTGACTAGCGGGAGACCCAAAAACATTCAGTACTTC
CDR3aa: CASSSSLTSGRPKNIQYF

abundance: -
j_gene: TRBJ2-7
v_gene: TRBV11-2
d_gene: TRBD2
CDR3nt: TGTGCCAGCAGCCCGTCCCCCCTAGCGGGAGTCAGGGAGCAGTACTTC
CDR3aa: CASSPSPLAGVREQYF

abundance: -
j_gene: TRBJ1-4
v_gene: TRBV27
d_gene: -
CDR3nt: TGTGCCAGCAGTTTATCGTGGGGAGCTAATGAAAAACTGTTTTTT
CDR3aa: CASSLSWGANEKLFF

abundance: -
j_gene: TRBJ2-1
v_gene: TRBV27
d_gene: -
CDR3nt: TGTGCCAGCAGTTTATCGGCCGGCCACAATGAGCAGTTCTTC
CDR3aa: CASSLSAGHNEQFF

abundance: -
j_gene: TRBJ2-1
v_gene: TRBV7-9
d_gene: TRBD2
CDR3nt: TGTGCCAGCAGCTCGGGAGGACTAGCGGGATACAATGAGCAGTTCTTC
CDR3aa: CASSSGGLAGYNEQFF

abundance: -
j_gene: TRBJ2-1
v_gene: TRBV7-6
d_gene: -
CDR3nt: TGTGCCAGCAGCTTAGGATCCGGGGGGCTTTACAATGAGCAGTTCTTC
CDR3aa: CASSLGSGGLYNEQFF

abundance: -
j_gene: TRBJ1-2
v_gene: TRBV30
d_gene: TRBD1
CDR3nt: TGTGCCTGGCAGGGGGCTCACTATGGCTACACCTTC
CDR3aa: CAWQGAHYGYTF

abundance: -
j_gene: TRBJ2-1
v_gene: TRBV28
d_gene: TRBD2
CDR3nt: TGTGCCAGCAAAACTAGCGGGATAATCAATGAGCAGTTCTTC
CDR3aa: CASKTSGIINEQFF

abundance: -
j_gene: TRBJ2-4
v_gene: TRBV6-4
d_gene: TRBD2
CDR3nt: TGTGCCAGCAGTGAACTAGCGGGAGGGCCCCCAAAAAACATTCAGTACTTC
CDR3aa: CASSELAGGPPKNIQYF

abundance: -
j_gene: TRBJ2-7
v_gene: TRBV19
d_gene: -
CDR3nt: TGTGCCAGTAGTATGTCAGGGTACGAGCAGTACTTC
CDR3aa: CASSMSGYEQYF

abundance: -
j_gene: TRBJ2-1
v_gene: TRBV13
d_gene: -
CDR3nt: TGTGCCAGCAGCTTAAGGGCCTACAATGAGCAGTTCTTC
CDR3aa: CASSLRAYNEQFF

abundance: -
j_gene: TRBJ2-5
v_gene: TRBV11-2
d_gene: -
CDR3nt: TGTGCCAGCAGCGTCAATCAGGGGAAGACCCAGTACTTC
CDR3aa: CASSVNQGKTQYF

abundance: -
j_gene: TRBJ2-2
v_gene: TRBV19
d_gene: -
CDR3nt: TGTGCCAGTAGTCAGCCGGACAGAACTCGCACCGGGGAGCTGTTTTTT
CDR3aa: CASSQPDRTRTGELFF

abundance: -
j_gene: TRBJ1-4
v_gene: TRBV5-6
d_gene: -
CDR3nt: TGTGCCAGCAGGGACATGGCAACTAATGAAAAACTGTTTTTT
CDR3aa: CASRDMATNEKLFF

abundance: -
j_gene: TRBJ2-3
v_gene: TRBV27
d_gene: -
CDR3nt: TGTGCCAGCAGTTTCTGGGATACGCAGTATTTT
CDR3aa: CASSFWDTQYF

abundance: -
j_gene: TRBJ1-5
v_gene: TRBV6-9
d_gene: -
CDR3nt: TGTGCCAGCACCGAACAGAGGGATCAGCCCCAGCATTTT
CDR3aa: CASTEQRDQPQHF

abundance: -
j_gene: TRBJ2-7
v_gene: TRBV4-2
d_gene: -
CDR3nt: TGTGCCAGCAGCCAATGGGACGGGTACGAGCAGTACTTC
CDR3aa: CASSQWDGYEQYF

abundance: -
j_gene: TRBJ2-1
v_gene: TRBV15
d_gene: TRBD2
CDR3nt: TGTGCCACCAGCAGGTTACTAGCGGGAGCCAATGAGCAGTTCTTC
CDR3aa: CATSRLLAGANEQFF

abundance: -
j_gene: TRBJ2-6
v_gene: TRBV19
d_gene: TRBD2
CDR3nt: TGTGCCAGTACCCCCACGGGAGGGCAGGCGCACTCCTCTGGGGCCAACGTCCTGACTTTC
CDR3aa: CASTPTGGQAHSSGANVLTF

abundance: -
j_gene: TRBJ2-7
v_gene: TRBV28
d_gene: -
CDR3nt: TGTGCCAGCAGTTACGACATCGCCGAGCAGTACTTC
CDR3aa: CASSYDIAEQYF

abundance: -
j_gene: TRBJ2-1
v_gene: TRBV4-3
d_gene: -
CDR3nt: TGCGCCAGCAGCCCCTCGAGCGGACCCTACAATGAGCAGTTCTTC
CDR3aa: CASSPSSGPYNEQFF